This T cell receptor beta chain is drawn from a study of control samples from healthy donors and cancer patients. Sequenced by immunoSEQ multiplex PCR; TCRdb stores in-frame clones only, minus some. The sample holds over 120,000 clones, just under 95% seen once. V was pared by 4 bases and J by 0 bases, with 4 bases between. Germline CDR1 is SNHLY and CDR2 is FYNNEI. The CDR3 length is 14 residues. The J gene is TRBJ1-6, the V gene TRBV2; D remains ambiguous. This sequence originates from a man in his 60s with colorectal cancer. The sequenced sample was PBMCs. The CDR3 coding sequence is TGTGCCAGCAGTGGGAGCTCCTATAATTCACCCCTCCACTTT. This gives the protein CASSGSSYNSPLHF.